This entry is about one T cell receptor (beta chain). Its specific antigen is unknown. Nothing much larger sits one base from this clone, and base qualities are not available. The sample is drawn from a study of cytomegalovirus exposure and HLA in healthy donors (dated by TCRdb to the late 2010s). Study-level background: In an earlier analysis of roughly 500 of the donors, 276 Gb of sequence data and approximately 120 million unique TCR beta sequences from 150 million to 200 million T cells were reported. An early release that covered about 600 HLA-typed donors contained about 300 gigabases of sequencing data and 80 million or so unique TCR sequences. Among the roughly 410 genotyped donors, 75% to 90% belonged to the genetic ancestry cluster associated with self-reported Caucasian donors. The study aimed to test whether cataloging public T cell receptors could reveal signatures of past pathogen exposure. The study profiled the T cell repertoires of about 720 subjects by immunosequencing and related them to cytomegalovirus serostatus. In addition to the first cohort of hundreds of subjects, a separate validation cohort of approximately 130 different subjects was used. To predict cytomegalovirus infection status, the study brought together high-throughput TCR immunosequencing, statistical association of individual TCRs with disease status, and machine learning. In a later analysis, previously published TCR beta repertoires from 500 to 750 donors were re-analyzed and high-resolution HLA genotyping was added so that TCR occurrence patterns could be studied. Rather than drawing on any new phenotypic data, the later analysis identified candidate immune exposures from TCR beta sequences and the way those sequences occurred across donors. To decide whether each TCR beta V gene segment behaved as functional or pseudogenic, an earlier analysis of some 540 of the donors relied on high-throughput TCR beta sequencing. Alongside the repertoire data, information on donor age, sex, ethnicity and CMV serostatus was compiled. A later genetic analysis took genome-wide SNP genotypes for 398 of the 666 donors and used that subset as a discovery cohort. Every repertoire in the discovery cohort had been generated on one and the same sequencing platform. Both class I and class II loci were covered by HLA typing, at four-digit resolution. Typing coverage varied by locus: 629-630 donors for A, B, C, DRB1 and DQB1; approximately 500 for DQA1; more than 600 for DPA1; roughly 470 for DPB1. About five DR-DQ haplotypes were treated as single units for association and clustering because of strong linkage in the cohort. Across 398 genotyped donors of the cohort, an average of about 220,000 unique TCR beta nucleotide sequences per donor were sequenced, and 15% to 20% of those sequences were non-productive.

Library generation was performed with the immunoSEQ multiplex PCR assay. The multiplex PCR relied on a mix of 60 forward primers for TCR Vbeta segments and 13 reverse primers for TCR Jbeta segments. Amplification of the CDR3 region of rearranged TCR beta genes was performed with a multiplex PCR assay on genomic DNA. The Illumina HiSeq System was used to sequence the amplified TCR beta libraries as 87-base-pair reads. In the authors' own workflow: A later analysis counted about 80 million unique TCR beta chains across the roughly 700 repertoires, and 10 million to 12 million of these chains were shared by at least two donors. Raw reads were error-corrected and collapsed into unique sequences with a nearest-neighbor algorithm that merged closely related sequences to remove PCR and sequencing errors. V, D and J gene segments were assigned by aligning CDR3 sequences to IMGT reference sequences. For a sequence to be retained, at least a six-nucleotide match to both a V gene segment and a J gene segment was required. Rearrangements were called productive when the CDR3 lacked stop codons and stayed in frame with V and J; all others were non-productive. Following IMGT convention, CDR3 was defined as the stretch from the second conserved V-encoded cysteine up to the conserved J-encoded phenylalanine. Sequences without an unambiguous match to a single V gene segment were excluded from the earlier analysis of several hundred of the donors. In an earlier analysis of 500 to 750 of the donors, V segments were called functional above 56.7% productive rearrangements and were called segregating when the between-donor standard deviation exceeded 5%. A statistical classification framework was built to diagnose cytomegalovirus status from the catalog of TCR beta chain sequences. In a later analysis, TCR nucleotide sequences were compared against IMGT/GENE-DB human TR gene sequences so that V and J genes could be assigned. The TCRdist pipeline was used in a later analysis to assign CDR3 sequences and most-parsimonious VDJ recombination scenarios. A later analysis defined each TCR beta chain by its CDR3 amino acid sequence plus V-gene family, and excluded reads lacking a unique V-gene family. As a way to deal with suspected cross-contamination and a sequencing artifact, a later analysis dropped nearly 600 nucleotide sequences that were highly shared and had low generation probability. In a later analysis, a clonal expansion index for each public chain was calculated from normalized within-repertoire ranks of inferred template counts. In a later analysis, generation probabilities were computed using a VDJ recombination model fitted to out-of-frame rearrangements, and the results were checked against IGoR. In a later analysis, TCR-TCR, TCR-HLA and TCR-CMV co-occurrence was scored with hypergeometric tests, and a repertoire-size bias correction was applied to TCR pairs. To estimate false discovery rates, a later analysis permuted the HLA or CMV assignments 20 times. In a later analysis, co-occurring TCRs were grouped using DBSCAN, with TCRdist sequence similarity added in when clustering inside HLA-allele-positive subsets. Repertoires with fewer than 30,000 or more than 120,000 public chains were left out of co-occurrence clustering, as were four to six repertoires with anomalous nucleotide sharing. This is the immuneACCESS table as TCRdb keeps it, with only in-frame sequences that have V and J called. A part of the clones is gone; compared with another copy, unresolved V genes explain less than half, and the rest is unexplained. That table is the source of V, J and clone size, and D and trimming were worked out from the DNA. The table for this sample lists 160,000 or so clones; over 70% of them were counted only once. Jointly, the top ten make up about 1.5% of the sample.

General findings and caveats noted by the study authors: At a false discovery rate of 0.05, a later analysis linked 16,951 TCR beta sequences to specific HLA alleles. The only immune exposure information available for the cohort was CMV serostatus. Broadly in line with IMGT annotations, most TCR beta V segments showed up in productive rearrangements about 87% or about 30% of the time in an earlier analysis of 450 to 750 of the donors. In this cohort, only TCR beta chains were sequenced, and detectable features were limited by the absence of alpha or paired-chain data. According to the authors, the approach could potentially be generalized to other disease states and immunological phenotypes. In the study, approximately 150 TCR beta chains were listed as associated with cytomegalovirus. A later genetic analysis associated a missense DCLRE1C variant with V-gene and J-gene trimming of TCR beta chains, and an independent cohort replicated the association. Compared with equally common non-associated chains, HLA-associated TCR beta chains in a later analysis were more clonally expanded and had lower generation probabilities. In a later analysis, the rate of TCR association differed among HLA loci, with DRB1 alleles having the most associated TCRs and HLA-C alleles having the fewest. Several of the top co-occurrence clusters appeared to be linked to parvovirus B19, influenza, CMV and Epstein-Barr virus, according to a later analysis. A cluster of highly shared sequence variants was judged likely to be a technical artifact of the sequencing pipeline. In vitro tests confirmed that a few of the cytomegalovirus-associated TCR beta chains recognize cytomegalovirus antigens. Because HLA typing was missing for some donors at each locus, association tests included only the typed subset. Most CMV-associated TCR beta chains appeared to be HLA-restricted in a later analysis, and the HLA associations seemed to be driven largely by CMV exposure. Some IMGT-functional V segments, including TRBV6-2 and TRBV6-3, could not be told apart with the 87-base-pair reads, so those segments were excluded. Because counts were too low, about 18 rarely observed V segments, including chromosome 9 orphons, were left out of the earlier analysis of some 640 of the donors. Correlated functional status among segregating V segments might reflect linkage disequilibrium, but an unknown experimental factor could not be ruled out. The classifier was reported to diagnose cytomegalovirus status with high specificity and sensitivity in both the original cohort and the validation cohort. A further reported finding was that TCR beta sequences accurately predicted the HLA-A and HLA-B alleles for most subjects in the first cohort. Across donors, most TCR sequences were observed very rarely, whereas some public TCRs were present in many individuals. The presence/absence analyses assumed that sequencing depth was roughly uniform across donors, and that assumption may not be true. Strong co-occurrence of HLA alleles, especially DR and DQ, made assigning TCR associations to individual alleles difficult. According to a later genetic analysis, donors in an Asian-associated ancestry cluster had fewer N-insertions in productive TCRs than the approximately 650-donor mean.

The cohort was made up of several hundred healthy bone marrow donors. At the time of sampling, every cohort member was nominally healthy, though immune exposures that went unrecorded were likely present. The donor tested CMV seropositive and was one of the 289 seropositive cohort members. A peripheral blood sample was provided by each donor, and peripheral blood mononuclear cells were used for TCR beta sequencing. The Qiagen DNeasy Blood Extraction Kit was used to extract genomic DNA from the blood cell samples. From the cysteine up to the phenylalanine, the CDR3 has a length of 17 residues. Just CDR3 DNA is preserved here, 51 bases in frame from base 1. V is trimmed back by 1 base and J by 8 bases, and the junction contains 12 bases that no gene match accounts for. CDR1 and CDR2 were assigned from the germline V gene as KGHSH and LQKENI.

This receptor chain uses TRBV18 and TRBJ2-1, and TRBD2 aligns with 9 junction nucleotides. The sequence was collected from a man over 45 in good health and CMV-seropositive. The specimen was PBMCs. In nucleotide form, the sequence is TGTGCCAGCTCACCACGACGGCGCGGGGGGGCTTACGATGAGCAGTTCTTC. This sequence encodes CASSPRRRGGAYDEQFF.